The 20 T cell receptor beta chains reported below all come from one sample, sequenced in a study of shared clonotypes between healthy human individuals. TCRdb's copy holds only in-frame clones and misses some; the assay was immunoSEQ multiplex PCR. The sample records fewer than 600,000 clones, 60% to 80% being singletons. Sequencing was carried out using PBMCs. All receptors derive from a middle-aged woman in good health. Some clones in this sample may be carry-over from other donors' samples.

This clone was found once. V and J are TRBV27 and TRBJ1-1; no firm D call. CDR1 MNHEY and CDR2 SMNVEV come from the germline V gene (reference sequence). The CDR3 extends over 14 amino acids. The V end lost 5 bases, the J end lost 0 bases, and 10 bases lay between the germline ends. This CDR3 reads CASSLQSMNTEAFF. As DNA, the CDR3 is TGTGCCAGCAGTCTGCAGAGCATGAACACTGAAGCTTTCTTT.

At least ten counts were recorded for this clone. Distinct nucleotide sequences in the sample also encode this CDR3. The J gene is TRBJ1-4, the V gene TRBV25-1; D is ambiguous. Germline CDR1 and CDR2: MGHDK and SYGVNS. The CDR3 is 14 residues long. Trimming removed 2 bases at V and 6 bases at J, with 10 bases between. The CDR3 region has the DNA TGTGCCAGCAGTGAACACAGCCCTGATGAAAAACTGTTTTTT. Its protein is CASSEHSPDEKLFF.

There are a few counts of this clone. A far bigger clonotype differs at one base, so this is likely a read error. The chain couples TRBV15 to TRBJ2-7, with 8 bases that match TRBD1. CDR1 is LNHNV, CDR2 YYDKDF, per germline (reference sequence). Trimming removed 3 bases from V and 6 bases from J; junction bases left unmatched: 4. The CDR3 runs 13 residues. In nucleotides, the CDR3 is TGTGCCACCAGCAGGGACAGGGTAGCCGAGCAGTACTTC. Translated: CATSRDRVAEQYF. Full variable domain (rest looked up from reference TRBV15 and TRBJ2-7): DAMVIQNPRYQVTQFGKPVTLSCSQTLNHNVMYWYQQKSSQAPKLLFHYYDKDFNNEADTPDNFQSRRPNTSFCFLDIRSPGLGDTAMYLCATSRDRVAEQYFGPGTRLTVT.

V is TRBV4-3 and J is TRBJ2-5, with 12 bases fitting TRBD1. Germline CDR1 LGHNA, CDR2 YSLEER. The CDR3 extends over 16 amino acids. J was trimmed by 5 bases and V by 0 bases; bases with no gene match: 4. The CDR3 region has the DNA TGCGCCAGCAGCCAAGAAGGGACAGGGGGCGCTGAGACCCAGTACTTC. Translating gives CASSQEGTGGAETQYF.

The chain uses TRBV10-3 and TRBJ1-3; D is undetermined. Trimming removed 6 bases from V and 4 bases from J, with 7 bases in between. Germline-derived CDR1 and CDR2 are ENHRY and SYGVKD. The CDR3 runs to 12 residues. This CDR3 reads CAISSPGNTIYF. The CDR3 nucleotides are TGTGCCATCAGCTCTCCGGGAAACACCATATATTTT.

The chain combines TRBV4-3 with TRBJ2-3; 7 bases fit TRBD1. The germline gives CDR1 LGHNA, CDR2 YSLEER. This CDR3 comprises 15 residues. V lost 0 bases and J lost 7; bases outside the gene matches: 7. The CDR3 spells CASSQDQQGVYTQYF. The DNA for the CDR3 is TGCGCCAGCAGCCAAGATCAGCAGGGGGTGTATACGCAGTATTTT.

This clone was observed a handful of times. The V call is TRBV6-6, the J call TRBJ1-1; 7 bases map to TRBD1. The germline V gene has CDR1 MNHNY and CDR2 SVGAGI (reference sequence). J gave up 4 bases and V 7 bases, and 9 bases lay outside the gene matches. The CDR3 has 14 residues. As DNA, the CDR3 is TGTGCCAGCAACGGACGACAGGGTAGCACTGAAGCTTTCTTT. Amino acid sequence: CASNGRQGSTEAFF.

Of note for this clone: This likely traces to a read error, being one base from a far larger clone. This chain connects TRBV5-1 to TRBJ1-4; 10 positions match TRBD1. CDR1 is SGHRS and CDR2 is YFSETQ in the germline V gene. V shed 4 bases and J 6 bases; nucleotides not matched to a gene: 6. The CDR3 is 15 residues long. In DNA form, the CDR3 reads TGCGCCAGCAGCAGTGACAGGGGGCGGTATGAAAAACTGTTTTTT. Amino acids: CASSSDRGRYEKLFF.

CDR3 residues: CASSETGTGNEKLFF. DNA of the CDR3: TGTGCCAGCAGTGAGACCGGGACAGGAAATGAAAAACTGTTTTTT. The chain has TRBV6-1 and TRBJ1-4; 8 nucleotides match TRBD1. V lost 3 bases to trimming and J lost 5 bases; unmatched junction nucleotides: 5. Per germline, CDR1 MNHNS and CDR2 SASEGT. The CDR3 has 15 amino acids.

This clone was seen ten or more times. The gene calls are TRBV27 and TRBJ2-3, with 7 bases lining up with TRBD2. This CDR3 spans 15 amino acids. Germline V gene lookup returns CDR1 MNHEY and CDR2 SMNVEV (reference sequence). V lost 3 bases, J lost 2 bases, and 5 bases stayed unmatched. Here the CDR3 DNA reads TGTGCCAGCAGTTTGCTAGCGGAGCACACAGATACGCAGTATTTT. Protein sequence: CASSLLAEHTDTQYF.

Concerning this clone: A far larger clone is just one base off, so this is likely a read error. The CDR3 region is CSVLTSGRPGGQYF. The DNA of the CDR3 is TGCAGCGTCTTGACTAGCGGGAGGCCGGGGGGGCAGTACTTC. The chain combines TRBV29-1 with TRBJ2-7; 13 bases align to TRBD2. V gave up 6 bases and J gave up 9 bases; unmatched junction bases: 11. Germline lookup yields CDR1 SQVTM and CDR2 ANQGSEA. The CDR3 covers 14 residues.

This clone showed up just once. This chain links TRBV19 with TRBJ2-7; D is ambiguous. Germline loops: CDR1 LNHDA, CDR2 SQIVND (reference sequence). V shed 8 bases and J shed 3 bases, with 14 bases lying between them. The CDR3 is 13 residues long. The DNA of the CDR3 is TGTGCCAGTCTGTCCCAGGAAAGCTACGAGCAGTACTTC. Translation gives CASLSQESYEQYF.

The V gene is TRBV6-5, the J gene TRBJ2-2; 14 nucleotides agree with TRBD2. CDR1 MNHEY and CDR2 SVGAGI come from the germline V gene. V lost 6 bases and J lost 6; bases outside the gene matches: 3. The CDR3 contains 15 residues. The CDR3 DNA is TGTGCCAGCAGCCCGGGACTAGCGGGAGCCGGGGAGCTGTTTTTT. Residues: CASSPGLAGAGELFF.

This sequence joins TRBV30 and TRBJ2-7; D ambiguous. The CDR3 covers 12 residues. V gave up 8 bases and J gave up 9 bases, with 20 bases separating them. CDR1 and CDR2 (germline): GTSNPN, SVGIG (reference sequence). CDR3 sequence (DNA): TGTGCCCACCTAGGAAGAAACTCAAGGCAGTACTTC. It encodes CAHLGRNSRQYF.

With regard to this clone: Given a much more abundant clone one base away, this may be a read error. The chain combines TRBV7-2 with TRBJ1-1, with 7 nucleotides matching TRBD1. CDR1 and CDR2 from the germline V gene are SGHTA and FQGNSA. The CDR3 totals 14 residues. The CDR3 nucleotides are TGTGCCAGCAGCCCCGGGACAGCGAACACTGACGCTTTCTTT. Encoded protein: CASSPGTANTDAFF.

V usage is TRBV6-1 and J usage is TRBJ2-3; D tentatively reads TRBD1 or TRBD2 (5 bases each). The germline V gene has CDR1 MNHNS and CDR2 SASEGT. The CDR3 covers 13 residues. V gave up 4 bases and J gave up 2 bases, with 7 bases separating them. CDR3 protein: CASSVGTTDTQYF. The CDR3 DNA follows: TGTGCCAGCAGTGTCGGGACCACAGATACGCAGTATTTT.

Points on this clone: This could be a read error, since a much larger clone is one nucleotide away. The chain has TRBV7-2 and TRBJ2-6; D is ambiguous. From germline, CDR1 is SGHTA and CDR2 FQGNSA. Trimming took off 5 bases at V and 0 bases at J, with 11 bases between the two ends. The CDR3 runs to 16 residues. Written as DNA, the CDR3 is TGTGCCAGCAGCAAAAATGGGGTCTCTGGGGCCAACGTCCTGACTTTC. It is translated as CASSKNGVSGANVLTF.

The chain combines TRBV5-4 with TRBJ2-1; unclear D gene. Looked up from germline, CDR1 is SGHNT and CDR2 is YYREEE (reference sequence). The V and J ends lost 1 base and 7 bases respectively, with 12 bases between them. This CDR3 is 14 amino acids long. CDR3 sequence reads: CASSLLVESNEQFF. As DNA, the CDR3 is TGTGCCAGCAGCTTGTTGGTTGAGAGTAATGAGCAGTTCTTC.

Ten or more counts support this clone. Distinct nucleotide sequences in the sample also encode this CDR3. This chain connects TRBV19 to TRBJ1-5, with D possibly being TRBD1 (6 bases). CDR3 size: 14 residues. Per the germline V gene, CDR1 is LNHDA and CDR2 is SQIVND (reference sequence). Deletions cut 6 bases from V and 4 bases from J, with 13 bases between. Here the CDR3 DNA reads TGTGCCAGTAGGGGGACAATTACTAATCAGCCCCAGCATTTT. Translating it yields CASRGTITNQPQHF. Combining the CDR3 with reference TRBV19 and TRBJ1-5 gives the whole variable domain DGGITQSPKYLFRKEGQNVTLSCEQNLNHDAMYWYRQDPGQGLRLIYYSQIVNDFQKGDIAEGYSVSREKKESFPLTVTSAQKNPTAFYLCASRGTITNQPQHFGDGTRLSIL.

The J gene is TRBJ1-3, the V gene TRBV25-1; D is uncertain. This CDR3 region has 14 residues. Germline values: CDR1 MGHDK, CDR2 SYGVNS. Trimming cost V 3 bases and J 4 bases, with 10 bases left between them. The CDR3 coding sequence is TGTGCCAGCAGTGACAGGACGGCGGGAAACACCATATATTTT. It is translated as CASSDRTAGNTIYF. Full variable domain (remainder filled in from reference TRBV25-1 and TRBJ1-3): EADIYQTPRYLVIGTGKKITLECSQTMGHDKMYWYQQDPGMELHLIHYSYGVNSTEKGDLSSESTVSRIRTEHFPLTLESARPSHTSQYLCASSDRTAGNTIYFGEGSWLTVV.